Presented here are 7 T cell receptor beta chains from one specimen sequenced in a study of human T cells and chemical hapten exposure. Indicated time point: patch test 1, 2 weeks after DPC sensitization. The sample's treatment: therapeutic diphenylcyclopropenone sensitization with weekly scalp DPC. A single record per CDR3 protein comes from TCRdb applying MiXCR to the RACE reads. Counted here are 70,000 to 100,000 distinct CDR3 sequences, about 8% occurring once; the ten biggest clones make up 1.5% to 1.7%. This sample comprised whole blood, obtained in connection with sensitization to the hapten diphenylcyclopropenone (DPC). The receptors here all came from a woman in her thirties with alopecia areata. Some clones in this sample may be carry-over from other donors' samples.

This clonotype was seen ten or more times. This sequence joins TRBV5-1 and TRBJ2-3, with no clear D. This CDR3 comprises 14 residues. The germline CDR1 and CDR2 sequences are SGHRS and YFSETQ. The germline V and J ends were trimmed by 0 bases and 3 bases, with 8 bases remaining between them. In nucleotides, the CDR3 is TGCGCCAGCAGCTTGGCCATTTTGACAGATACGCAGTATTTT. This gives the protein CASSLAILTDTQYF.

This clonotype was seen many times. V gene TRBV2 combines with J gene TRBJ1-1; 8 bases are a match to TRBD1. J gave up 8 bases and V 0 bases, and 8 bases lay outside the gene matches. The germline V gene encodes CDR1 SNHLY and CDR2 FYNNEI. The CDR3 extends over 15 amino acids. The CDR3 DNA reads TGTGCCAGCAGTGAAGCGCTTCGTCAGGGGGCAGAAGCTTTCTTT. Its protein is CASSEALRQGAEAFF. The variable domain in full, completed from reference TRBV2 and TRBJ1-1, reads EPEVTQTPSHQVTQMGQEVILRCVPISNHLYFYWYRQILGQKVEFLVSFYNNEISEKSEIFDDQFSVERPDGSNFTLKIRSTKLEDSAMYFCASSEALRQGAEAFFGQGTRLTVV.

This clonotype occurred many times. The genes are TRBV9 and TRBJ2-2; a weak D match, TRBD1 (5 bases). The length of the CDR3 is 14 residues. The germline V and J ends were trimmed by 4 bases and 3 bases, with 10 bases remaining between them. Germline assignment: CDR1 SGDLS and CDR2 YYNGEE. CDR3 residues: CASSRTLDTGELFF. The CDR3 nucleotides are TGTGCCAGCAGCAGGACACTTGACACCGGGGAGCTGTTTTTT.

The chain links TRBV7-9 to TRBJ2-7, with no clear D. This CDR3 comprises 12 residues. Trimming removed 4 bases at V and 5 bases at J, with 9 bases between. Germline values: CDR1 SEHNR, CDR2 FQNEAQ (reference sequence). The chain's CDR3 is CASSSNRDEQYF. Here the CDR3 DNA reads TGTGCCAGCAGCTCGAACCGGGACGAGCAGTACTTC.

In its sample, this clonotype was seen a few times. CDR3 DNA sequence: TGTGCCAGCAGTCCGGGAGGGGCCAAAAACATTCAGTACTTC. Translation: CASSPGGAKNIQYF. The V gene is TRBV6-5, the J gene TRBJ2-4; 8 positions match TRBD2. The CDR3 runs to 14 residues. J was trimmed by 1 base and V by 5 bases; bases with no gene match: 1. Germline CDR1 MNHEY, CDR2 SVGAGI.

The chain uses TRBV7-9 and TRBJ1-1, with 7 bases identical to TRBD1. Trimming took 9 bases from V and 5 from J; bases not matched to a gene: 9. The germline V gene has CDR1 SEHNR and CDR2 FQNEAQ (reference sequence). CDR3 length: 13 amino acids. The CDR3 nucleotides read TGTGCCAGTGGGGACAGTTGGGGGACTGAAGCTTTCTTT. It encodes CASGDSWGTEAFF.

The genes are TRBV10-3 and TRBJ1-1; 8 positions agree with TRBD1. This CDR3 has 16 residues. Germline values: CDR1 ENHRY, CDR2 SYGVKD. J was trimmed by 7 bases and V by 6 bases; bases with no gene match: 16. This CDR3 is CAIRQGQGEGSLEAFF. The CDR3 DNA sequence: TGTGCCATCAGGCAAGGACAGGGAGAAGGGTCCCTTGAAGCTTTCTTT.